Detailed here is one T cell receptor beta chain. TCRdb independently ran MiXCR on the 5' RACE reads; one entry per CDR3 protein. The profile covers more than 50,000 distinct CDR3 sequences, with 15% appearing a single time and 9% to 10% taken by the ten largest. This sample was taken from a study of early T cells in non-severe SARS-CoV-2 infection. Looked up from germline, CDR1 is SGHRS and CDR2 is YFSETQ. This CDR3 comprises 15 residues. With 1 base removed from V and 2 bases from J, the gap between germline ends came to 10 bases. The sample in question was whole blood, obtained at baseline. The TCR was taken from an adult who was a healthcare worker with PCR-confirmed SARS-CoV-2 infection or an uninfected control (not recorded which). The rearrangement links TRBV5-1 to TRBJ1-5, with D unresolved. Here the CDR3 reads CASSLNPGGNQPQHF. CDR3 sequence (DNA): TGCGCCAGCAGCTTGAATCCTGGCGGCAATCAGCCCCAGCATTTT.